This T cell receptor beta chain was sequenced during a study of long-term antiretroviral therapy in people with HIV. At survey level, the immunoSEQ assay was run in its v3.0 version. Profiling relied on immunoSEQ multiplex PCR, and the TCRdb table lists in-frame clones only, not all of them. The sample contains some 16,000 clones, around four fifths of which appear only once. Study-wide results and caveats: Repertoires with HIV possessed tighter CDR3 length spans than those of controls. Relative to transplant donor controls, diversity remained lower despite increasing after ART. All time points showed a repertoire dominated by clones expanded before ART.

Without exception, participants with HIV were treated in the United States. Germline lookup yields CDR1 SGHRS and CDR2 YFSETQ. This CDR3 contains 15 residues. Losses at the gene ends were 1 base for V and 2 bases for J; bases not matched to a gene: 5. Of note for this clone: No antigen is known for it.

The chain couples TRBV5-1 to TRBJ2-7; 8 bases fit TRBD1. This specimen consisted of unsorted PBMCs, obtained 2.1 years after starting antiretroviral therapy. The source is a man between 40 and 49 years old with HIV. The CDR3 coding sequence is TGCGCCAGCAGCTTGTCCTGGGACAGGACCTACGAGCAGTACTTC. This gives the protein CASSLSWDRTYEQYF.